This T cell receptor beta chain was profiled in a study of T-cell reconstitution after alpha-beta-depleted transplantation in children. The junction had 8 bases not matched to a gene; V was cut back by 5 bases and J by 2 bases. The CDR3 covers 14 residues. Germline CDR1 is GTSNPN and CDR2 is SVGIG (reference sequence). Preparation of the TCRbeta library involved a method that used unique molecular identifiers. TCRdb re-called the PCR reads with MiXCR, one entry per CDR3 protein. Of 200,000 to 250,000 distinct CDR3 sequences in the sample, 9.5% to 15% were seen once. Specimen: PBMCs from the stem cell graft donor, collected from the stem cell graft. This sequence joins TRBV30 and TRBJ2-7; 8 bases fit TRBD1. The receptor was isolated from a human donor who donated a stem cell graft to a child with acute lymphoblastic leukemia. The CDR3 nucleotides are TGTGCCTGGGGCGCGGACAGGGTGACCTACGAGCAGTACTTC. This gives the protein CAWGADRVTYEQYF. Drawing the rest from reference TRBV30 and TRBJ2-7, the complete variable domain is SQTIHQWPATLVQPVGSPLSLECTVEGTSNPNLYWYRQAAGRGLQLLFYSVGIGQISSEVPQNLSASRPQDRQFILSSKKLLLSDSGFYLCAWGADRVTYEQYFGPGTRLTVT.